The 11 T cell receptor beta chains in this list originate from one sample, sequenced in a study of T cell responses to AZD1222 COVID-19 vaccine. TCRdb's copy holds only in-frame clones and misses some; the assay was immunoSEQ multiplex PCR. The sample lists roughly 180,000 clones, approximately 90% occurring once. Here the sequenced sample was peripheral blood, taken 28 days after the second AZD1222 dose. Receptor source: an adult who received the AZD1222 COVID-19 vaccine.

The rearrangement uses TRBV3-1 (or the pseudogene TRBV3-2) and TRBJ2-2; D is unclear. The CDR3 contains 14 residues. V was pared by 0 bases and J by 5 bases, with 7 bases between. The germline CDR1 and CDR2 sequences are LGHDT and YNNKEL (reference sequence). The CDR3 bases are TGTGCCAGCAGCCAAGAGGGGTTAACCGGGGAGCTGTTTTTT. As protein: CASSQEGLTGELFF.

The chain has TRBV7-8 and TRBJ2-5; a weak D match, TRBD2 (7 bases). Germline CDR1 is SGHVS and CDR2 is FQNEAQ. The CDR3 totals 14 residues. The germline V and J ends were trimmed by 1 base and 4 bases, with 10 bases remaining between them. In nucleotides, the CDR3 is TGTGCCAGCAGCTTAGGGGGGGGGCGAGAGACCCAGTACTTC. Amino acids: CASSLGGGRETQYF. Complete variable domain (other parts from reference TRBV7-8 and TRBJ2-5): GAGVSQSPRYKVAKRGQDVALRCDPISGHVSLFWYQQALGQGPEFLTYFQNEAQLDKSGLPSDRFFAERPEGSVSTLKIQRTQQEDSAVYLCASSLGGGRETQYFGPGTRLLVL.

The V call is TRBV19, the J call TRBJ1-1, with TRBD1 as a possible D gene (5 bases). Germline CDR1 is LNHDA and CDR2 is SQIVND (reference sequence). The CDR3 totals 12 residues. V was cut by 5 bases and J by 4 bases, with 8 bases left in between. The CDR3 DNA reads as TGTGCCAGTAGTCCGGGGCCCACTGAAGCTTTCTTT. Encoded protein: CASSPGPTEAFF.

The chain couples TRBV30 to TRBJ2-7, with D perhaps assigned TRBD1 or TRBD2 (6 bases each). The V end lost 2 bases, the J end lost 5 bases, and 19 bases lay between the germline ends. CDR3 length equals 15 residues. The germline V gene encodes CDR1 GTSNPN and CDR2 SVGIG (reference sequence). The CDR3 coding sequence is TGTGCCTGGAGTAGGGGGACTCCTCCTAGCAACGAGCAGTACTTC. It encodes CAWSRGTPPSNEQYF.

The CDR3 nucleotides are TGTGCCAGCAGTTACTCTAATGAAGCTTTCTTT. It encodes CASSYSNEAFF. This chain connects TRBV6-2 or TRBV6-3 to TRBJ1-1, with D hard to call. This CDR3 contains 11 residues. Germline CDR1 reads MNHEY; CDR2 reads SVGEGT. Trimming pared 0 bases from V and 7 bases from J, leaving 3 bases between.

The V call is TRBV30, the J call TRBJ2-7; 8 bases align to TRBD1. Germline V gene sequence: CDR1 GTSNPN, CDR2 SVGIG (reference sequence). Trimming at V came to 2 bases and at J to 6 bases, leaving 6 bases not matched to a gene. CDR3 size: 13 residues. The CDR3 loop is CAWSKGQGGEQYF. The CDR3 DNA reads as TGTGCCTGGAGTAAAGGACAGGGTGGCGAGCAGTACTTC.

V usage is TRBV2 and J usage is TRBJ1-2; D uncertain. The germline CDR1 and CDR2 sequences are SNHLY and FYNNEI. V lost 6 bases, J lost 3 bases, and 11 bases lay in between. The CDR3 has 13 residues. CDR3 in amino acids: CASSYSSDYGYTF. The DNA of the CDR3 is TGTGCCAGCAGCTACAGCTCCGACTATGGCTACACCTTC. The complete variable domain, with remaining parts taken from reference TRBV2 and TRBJ1-2, reads EPEVTQTPSHQVTQMGQEVILRCVPISNHLYFYWYRQILGQKVEFLVSFYNNEISEKSEIFDDQFSVERPDGSNFTLKIRSTKLEDSAMYFCASSYSSDYGYTFGSGTRLTVV.

CDR3 DNA sequence: TGTGCCAGCAGGGAAAAGACAGGTTATAGCAATCAGCCCCAGCATTTT. Its protein product is CASREKTGYSNQPQHF. V gene TRBV6-1 combines with J gene TRBJ1-5; D possibly corresponds to TRBD1 (6 bases). The CDR3 contains 16 residues. Deletions cut 6 bases from V and 0 bases from J, with 15 bases between. Germline V CDR1 and CDR2: MNHNS, SASEGT.

The chain uses TRBV2 and TRBJ2-1; D perhaps matches TRBD2 (6 bases). CDR1 is SNHLY and CDR2 is FYNNEI in the germline V gene. Trimming shortened V by 4 bases and J by 7 bases, and 17 bases separated the two germline ends. The CDR3 has 15 residues. In nucleotides, the CDR3 is TGTGCCAGCAGTGCGGAACGGGAGACGGAAAATGAGCAGTTCTTC. This translates into CASSAERETENEQFF.

This clone was counted a single time. This sequence joins TRBV29-1 and TRBJ2-7; D is unresolved. This CDR3 spans 11 amino acids. Germline CDR1 is SQVTM and CDR2 is ANQGSEA. V gave up 3 bases and J gave up 3 bases, with 6 bases separating them. As DNA, the CDR3 is TGCAGCGTTGACGGCGGCTACGAGCAGTACTTC. This translates into CSVDGGYEQYF.

The chain joins TRBV21-1 to TRBJ2-1. TRBV21-1 is marked as a pseudogene. The CDR3 totals 16 residues. The CDR3 sequence is CASSKNPGGSYNEQFF. DNA for the CDR3: TGTGCCAGCAGCAAAAACCCCGGGGGCAGCTACAATGAGCAGTTCTTC.